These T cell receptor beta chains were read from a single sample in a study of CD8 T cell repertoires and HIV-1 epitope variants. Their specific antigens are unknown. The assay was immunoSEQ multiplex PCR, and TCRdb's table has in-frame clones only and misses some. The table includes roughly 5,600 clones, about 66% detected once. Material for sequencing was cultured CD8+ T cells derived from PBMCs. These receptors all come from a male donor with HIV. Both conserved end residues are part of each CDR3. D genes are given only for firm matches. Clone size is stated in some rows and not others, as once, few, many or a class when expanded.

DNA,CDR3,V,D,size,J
TGCAGCGCCGGAGGGACTAGCGGCACAGATACGCAGTATTTT,CSAGGTSGTDTQYF,TRBV29-1,TRBD2,.,TRBJ2-3
TGTGCCAGCAGCTTTTCGGGTAGCAATCAGCCCCAGCATTTT,CASSFSGSNQPQHF,TRBV5-4,.,few,TRBJ1-5
TGTGCCAGCAGTTTTAAGCTTACCTACGAGCAGTACTTC,CASSFKLTYEQYF,TRBV28,.,.,TRBJ2-7
TGCAGCGTCCACTCTGGAAACACCATATATTTT,CSVHSGNTIYF,TRBV29-1,.,.,TRBJ1-3
TGTGCCAGCACCCCCTTGGGGGAAACGCAAGAGACCCAGTACTTC,CASTPLGETQETQYF,TRBV28,.,.,TRBJ2-5
TGTGCCAGCAGTTTATCCGGCGCCGGTGGCTACACCTTC,CASSLSGAGGYTF,TRBV28,.,few,TRBJ1-2
TGCGCCAGCAGCACGACAACTCAACAGGGGGATATCTCCTACGAGCAGTACTTC,CASSTTTQQGDISYEQYF,TRBV4-3,TRBD1,.,TRBJ2-7
TGTGCTAGTGGTTTCTTTAATACAGGGGGAGAGCTGTTTTTT,CASGFFNTGGELFF,TRBV12-5,TRBD1,.,TRBJ2-2
TGTGCCAGCAGCCCGGACCCTTGGGATGAGCAGTTCTTC,CASSPDPWDEQFF,TRBV7-9,.,.,TRBJ2-1
TGTGCCAGCAGCAAGGTCCGACTAGCAGAGACCCAGTACTTC,CASSKVRLAETQYF,TRBV7-9,TRBD2,.,TRBJ2-5
TGTGCCAGCAGTCTTCTCTTGATCTCCTACGAGCAGTACTTC,CASSLLLISYEQYF,TRBV28,.,few,TRBJ2-7
TGTGCCAGCAGTTACTCTAGCTGGGAAGCTTTCTTT,CASSYSSWEAFF,TRBV6-6,.,.,TRBJ1-1
TGTGCCAGCAGCCCGAGAGCAGGGGGCGATCAGCCCCAGCATTTT,CASSPRAGGDQPQHF,TRBV7-6,TRBD1,.,TRBJ1-5
TGTGCCAGCAGCTTAAATCCTAGAGGGCAGGGGCGGACCGGGGAGCTGTTTTTT,CASSLNPRGQGRTGELFF,TRBV7-2,.,.,TRBJ2-2
TGCGCCAGCAGCCAACAGGCGAGCCTGGGGCCCCAGCATTTT,CASSQQASLGPQHF,TRBV4-1,.,few,TRBJ1-5
TGTGCCAGCAGCTTGGACCGGGACAGGGGATCTGGGTACTTC,CASSLDRDRGSGYF,TRBV7-9,TRBD1,few,TRBJ2-7
TGTGCCAGCAGTTATTCTAGCGGGAGCTCCTACGAGCAGTACTTC,CASSYSSGSSYEQYF,TRBV6-5,TRBD2,.,TRBJ2-7
TGTGCCAGCCAGCACGGAGCGGGGCTTGGGGAGCAGTACTTC,CASQHGAGLGEQYF,TRBV2,TRBD2,.,TRBJ2-7
TGTGCCAGCAGCTCTTCAGATAGCAATCAGCCCCAGCATTTT,CASSSSDSNQPQHF,TRBV7-9,.,.,TRBJ1-5
TGTGCCAGCAGTTTCCAAAGGGGCTTCACAGATACGCAGTATTTT,CASSFQRGFTDTQYF,TRBV28,.,.,TRBJ2-3
TGTGCCAGCAGCTCGACCCAGGGTTTAGAGACCCAGTACTTC,CASSSTQGLETQYF,TRBV7-9,.,.,TRBJ2-5
TGTGCCAGCAGTCCACCTGTAGGGATGGAGGTGACCCAGTACTTC,CASSPPVGMEVTQYF,TRBV6-1,.,.,TRBJ2-5
TGTGCCAGCAGCTCCCGAGGACAGGGCCCCTACGAGCAGTACTTC,CASSSRGQGPYEQYF,TRBV7-9,TRBD1,few,TRBJ2-7
TGCAGCGTCTTGAAGGGCACCGGGGAGCTGTTTTTT,CSVLKGTGELFF,TRBV29-1,.,large,TRBJ2-2